This TCR beta chain was captured by sequencing in a study of blood T cells in healthy people across ages (dated by TCRdb to the mid-2010s). Some background on the complete study: In model experiments, roughly one uniquely barcoded TCR beta cDNA molecule per two T cells was captured by template switching. To track age-related changes in TCR beta repertoire diversity, the study relied on deep sequencing normalized with unique cDNA molecular identifiers. Four age groups were formed from the donors: young (average 16 years), middle-aged (more than 35), aged (around 68) and long-lived (around 82). Two additional independent replicas of 1 million unique cDNA reads from the same blood draw were analyzed for two donors (one aged 18 to 30 and one aged 80 or older). Results and caveats for the whole study, not just this receptor: Conclusive comparison of naive and antigen-experienced compartments was prevented by the profiling of bulk unsorted PBMCs. Compared with the aged group, the long-lived group had more naive CD4+ T cells, fewer expanded clones and increased TCR diversity, suggesting age selection. There was a strong correlation between observed TCR beta diversity and the percentage of naive T cells measured by flow cytometry. Estimates of total diversity from one million sequenced T cells were regarded as lower bounds and underestimates. Because donor CMV infection status was unknown, age-related changes in expanded clonotypes were potentially confounded. Observed TCR beta diversity per million T cells fell roughly linearly with age, and a significant reduction was already apparent by age about 38.

Of note for this clonotype: It lacks a known antigen. No much larger clonotype is one base removed from it; base qualities were not supplied.

From a lookup of the germline V gene, CDR1 and CDR2 are SGHRS and YFSETQ. Ends trimmed: V by 0 bases, J by 5 bases; bases unmatched to a gene: 7. The cysteine opens and the phenylalanine closes a CDR3 of 15 amino acids. Only CDR3 DNA remains: 45 bases, in frame from the first base. The approximately 39 donors, aged about 6 to 100 years, were systemically healthy Caucasian individuals from Russia. Approximately 11 milliliters of peripheral blood were drawn from each donor into EDTA-treated Vacutainer tubes. PBMCs were isolated by Ficoll-Paque density-gradient centrifugation, with at least 6.5 million obtained per sample. Total RNA, at least 6 micrograms per sample, was extracted from PBMCs with Trizol reagent. Naive CD45RAhigh/CD27high T cell percentages were measured by flow cytometry on a PBMC aliquot from every donor. Receptor amplification or capture employed 5' RACE. The data were produced on an Illumina HiSeq 2500. A second PCR of about 7 to 12 cycles was run with a J-beta primer mix and a sample-barcoded 5' primer. A unique molecular identifier was introduced onto each TCR beta cDNA molecule by a template-switch 5' adaptor carrying 12 random nucleotides. Each sample yielded at least 2.5 million CDR3-containing paired-end reads. First-strand cDNA synthesis was performed from all RNA using the Mint cDNA synthesis kit, with priming by a TRBC-specific oligonucleotide. All cDNA was treated with uracil-DNA glycosylase and then went through a first 18-cycle PCR with the universal primers M1SS and BC2_uni_R. Processing in the source paper ran as follows. For normalization, 1 million high-quality reads, each with a distinct molecular identifier, were randomly selected from each sample. Reads sharing molecular identifiers were discarded rather than binned into consensus sequences. CDR3 identification, clonotype clustering and error correction used MiTCR with a Q25 quality threshold and the strictest error-elimination algorithm. Lower-bound total TCR beta diversity was estimated with a nonparametric unseen species model using Euler transformation. TCRdb trimmed the raw reads at Q25, called clones with MiXCR and kept productive beta chains. CDR3 protein duplicates are merged, each entry listing the most common genes and DNA. TCRdb assigned the V and J calls; the authors' analysis was not used. Recorded for this sample are around 800,000 distinct CDR3 sequences; around 24% of them occurred a single time. The ten most abundant clones make up around 3% of the sample.

These data also formed part of another study, on T cells of mothers and their children. The second paper further reports: Nine systemically healthy Caucasian individuals, comprising three mothers and their six children, were included as donors. cDNA synthesis used all of the extracted RNA, with roughly 1.5 ug of RNA in each 15 ul reaction. In the second PCR, sample barcodes and 2-4 random nucleotides were introduced via the M1S primer. Each mother yielded over 10 million TCR beta CDR3 reads and each child a few million reads. In both related and unrelated pairs, thymic selection shapes the output of TCR recombination in a similar way, with inherited differences having only a minor effect. Normalized repertoire overlap was always slightly but never significantly higher in related than unrelated mother-child pairs. With a sensitivity of around 97 clones per million clonotypes, no persistent microchimeric T cell clones were detected. Deep NGS was used in the study to compare the TCR beta repertoires of mothers and children and to look for features that separate related mother-child pairs from unrelated individuals. On average, the children were about 10 +/- 4 years old, while the mothers were approximately 40 +/- 4 years old. Libraries were sequenced on Illumina HiSeq 2000 with 100+100 nt paired-end reads after adapter ligation with NEBNext reagents. To prevent cross-contamination, the mother and child libraries were prepared a month apart and were sequenced in separate runs. Between roughly 500,000 and 2,300,000 distinct TCR beta clonotypes were identified per donor. Naive TCR beta clonotypes were estimated from low-frequency clonotypes matched to each donor's FACS-determined naive share, without sorting.

This TCR came from a boy aged 5-17 years in good health. Recombination joined TRBV5-1 with TRBJ1-2; 7 bases in between match TRBD1. What was sequenced was blood. The CDR3 region: CASSLDHRGVYGYTF. The sequenced DNA: TGCGCCAGCAGCTTGGATCACAGGGGCGTGTATGGCTACACCTTC.